One T cell receptor (beta chain) is described in this entry. The antigen remains undetermined. The sample is drawn from a study of human T cells and chemical hapten exposure. Time point described: patch test 2, 6 weeks after DPC sensitization. Treatment given: therapeutic diphenylcyclopropenone sensitization with weekly scalp DPC. The drawing of blood occurred before each patch test was applied. Whole-study results and caveats: Alopecia in the donors means their immune response may deviate from healthy people's. Unchanged with DPC sensitization were TCRs above 1 in 1000 frequency. Expanded TCRs formed significantly more large CDR3 similarity clusters than controls.

TCRdb re-called the RACE reads through MiXCR, storing one row per CDR3 protein. The sample holds about 350,000 distinct CDR3 sequences, over 6% seen once. The receptor was isolated from a woman aged 18-35 years with alopecia areata. Some clones in this sample may be carry-over from other donors' samples. Sequences were derived from whole blood, sampled in connection with sensitization to the hapten diphenylcyclopropenone (DPC).

CDR3 protein: CASSQGHYSGANVLTF. The DNA for the CDR3 is TGTGCCAGCAGCCAAGGACACTACTCTGGGGCCAACGTCCTGACTTTC. This sequence joins TRBV12-3 or TRBV12-4 and TRBJ2-6; tentative D call: TRBD1 (5 bases). The V gene lost 6 bases and the J gene lost 0 bases, with 12 bases spanning the gap. This CDR3 comprises 16 residues.